Below, 27 T cell receptor beta chains from the same sample are listed, as sequenced in a study of T cell responses to AZD1222 COVID-19 vaccine (TCRdb year 2021). The library was generated by the immunoSEQ multiplex PCR assay. Here the immuneACCESS table is served through TCRdb, limited to in-frame sequences with V and J called. Missing clones are a known gap in these copies; in checked studies unresolved V genes cover under half, and the rest lacks a known reason. The sample contains tens of thousands of clones, roughly nine tenths of them found a single time. Approximately 5.3% of the sample belongs to the ten largest clones. Taken with the paper, the label for time point translates to: about 28 days (+/-7) after the second vaccine dose. The material was peripheral blood, obtained 28 days after the second AZD1222 dose. The receptors were sampled from an adult who received the AZD1222 COVID-19 vaccine.

The chain combines TRBV19 with TRBJ2-2; D ambiguous. V was shortened by 6 bases and J by 1 base, with 3 bases between the two germline ends. There are 12 residues in the CDR3. Per germline, CDR1 LNHDA and CDR2 SQIVND (reference sequence). The CDR3 spells CASSQNTGELFF. CDR3 in DNA: TGTGCCAGTAGCCAGAACACCGGGGAGCTGTTTTTT.

This chain uses TRBV7-9 with TRBJ1-1; D is ambiguous. CDR3 length: 14 residues. The germline V gene encodes CDR1 SEHNR and CDR2 FQNEAQ (reference sequence). V gave up 5 bases and J gave up 3 bases, with 13 bases separating them. The CDR3 bases are TGTGCCAGCAGCCCCATTCACCGGGACACTGAAGCTTTCTTT. It translates to CASSPIHRDTEAFF.

The chain joins TRBV5-6 to TRBJ1-2; 7 bases agree with TRBD1. The J segment lost 4 bases and the V segment lost 0 bases, leaving 6 bases of the junction unmatched. CDR3 length: 15 residues. Germline CDR1 reads SGHDT; CDR2 reads YYEEEE. The CDR3 nucleotides are TGTGCCAGCAGCTTGGGATTGGGGACAGCCTATGGCTACACCTTC. This codes for CASSLGLGTAYGYTF.

The J gene is TRBJ1-6, the V gene TRBV10-3, with 10 bases matching TRBD1. The V gene's germline CDR1 is ENHRY and CDR2 SYGVKD. With V trimmed by 2 bases and J by 1 base, 5 bases remained unmatched. The CDR3 has 18 amino acids. The CDR3 DNA sequence: TGTGCCATCAGTGAGACCGACAGGGGGCTATCCTATAATTCACCCCTCCACTTT. Its translation is CAISETDRGLSYNSPLHF.

This clone was seen only once. The chain joins TRBV5-1 to TRBJ2-5; 10 bases are a match to TRBD1. Germline values: CDR1 SGHRS, CDR2 YFSETQ. CDR3 length: 16 amino acids. Trimming removed 4 bases from V and 2 bases from J; junction bases left unmatched: 8. The CDR3 region is CASSSRTGGWQETQYF. The CDR3 nucleotides read TGCGCCAGCAGCAGTCGGACAGGGGGTTGGCAAGAGACCCAGTACTTC.

This chain links TRBV2 with TRBJ2-7; a possible D gene is TRBD1 (6 bases). The CDR3 is made up of 16 amino acids. With 6 bases removed from V and 0 bases from J, the gap between germline ends came to 18 bases. Per germline, CDR1 SNHLY and CDR2 FYNNEI. The CDR3 loop reads CASRKLRTVISYEQYF. The DNA of the CDR3 is TGTGCCAGCAGGAAGCTAAGGACAGTTATCTCCTACGAGCAGTACTTC.

J is TRBJ2-1 and V is TRBV9; either TRBD1 or TRBD2 may fit D (6 bases each). Germline V gives CDR1 SGDLS, CDR2 YYNGEE. The CDR3 length is 14 residues. Trimming took 0 bases from V and 6 from J, leaving 10 bases between them. For the CDR3, the DNA is TGTGCCAGCAGCGTAGTCGGGGGCCCCAATGAGCAGTTCTTC. It encodes CASSVVGGPNEQFF.

This chain uses TRBV27 with TRBJ1-5, with no clear D. The germline V gene encodes CDR1 MNHEY and CDR2 SMNVEV (reference sequence). Trimming took off 5 bases at V and 3 bases at J, with 11 bases between the two ends. CDR3 size: 14 residues. CDR3 in amino acids: CASSPEVANQPQHF. The CDR3 DNA reads TGTGCCAGCAGTCCGGAAGTTGCCAATCAGCCCCAGCATTTT.

The table lists this clone with a few counts. This rearrangement joins TRBV9 to TRBJ2-3; 7 bases are shared with TRBD1. The CDR3 length is 15 residues. Germline trimming cut 2 bases from V and 1 base from J; bases unmatched to any gene: 4. The germline V gene has CDR1 SGDLS and CDR2 YYNGEE. As DNA, the CDR3 is TGTGCCAGCAGCGTGGGACAGACTCGCACAGATACGCAGTATTTT. This translates into CASSVGQTRTDTQYF.

CDR3 residues: CASGPDRGIEFF. CDR3 DNA sequence: TGTGCTAGTGGACCCGACAGGGGCATCGAGTTCTTC. The V gene is TRBV12-5, the J gene TRBJ2-1; 8 bases are a match to TRBD1. Looked up from germline, CDR1 is LGHNT and CDR2 is FRNRAP. The CDR3 is made up of 12 amino acids. J gave up 14 bases and V 6 bases, and 9 bases lay outside the gene matches. Based on the CDR3 plus reference TRBV12-5 and TRBJ2-1, the full variable domain is DARVTQTPRHKVTEMGQEVTMRCQPILGHNTVFWYRQTMMQGLELLAYFRNRAPLDDSGMPKDRFSAEMPDATLATLKIQPSEPRDSAVYFCASGPDRGIEFFGPGTRLTVL.

The rearrangement uses TRBV27 and TRBJ1-6; possibly TRBD1 for D (5 bases). The germline V gene encodes CDR1 MNHEY and CDR2 SMNVEV (reference sequence). The CDR3 extends over 15 amino acids. V shed 1 base and J shed 2 bases, with 6 bases lying between them. Here the CDR3 DNA reads TGTGCCAGCAGTTTATTGGGGGCCTATAATTCACCCCTCCACTTT. This sequence encodes CASSLLGAYNSPLHF.

The CDR3 coding sequence is TGTGCCAGCAGCTTGGCTGGACAGGGTGTCTACGAGCAGTACGTC. Its protein is CASSLAGQGVYEQYV. The V and J genes are TRBV5-5 and TRBJ2-7; 8 bases match TRBD1. Looked up from germline, CDR1 is SGHKS and CDR2 is YYEKEE (reference sequence). V shed 0 bases, J shed 3 bases, and the junction held 5 bases outside the gene matches. This CDR3 contains 15 residues.

In DNA form, the CDR3 reads TGTGCCAGCAGCTACCGGGGGGCTAACTATGGCTACACCTTC. Protein sequence: CASSYRGANYGYTF. The chain is built from TRBV6-5 and TRBJ1-2, with D maybe TRBD1 (5 bases). Germline CDR1 reads MNHEY; CDR2 reads SVGAGI. The CDR3 extends over 14 amino acids. Trimming left V 6 bases short and J 0 bases short, with 11 bases between.

The chain joins TRBV7-2 to TRBJ2-6; TRBD1 agrees at 7 bases. The CDR3 has 15 residues. The germline gives CDR1 SGHTA, CDR2 FQGNSA. V dropped 5 bases and J dropped 6; count of bases not matched to a gene: 7. In DNA, the CDR3 is TGTGCCAGCAGCCTAACAGGGGCACTGGCCAACGTCCTGACTTTC. Its protein product is CASSLTGALANVLTF.

This sequence joins TRBV6-5 and TRBJ2-1; D unclear. There are 16 residues in the CDR3. V was trimmed by 4 bases and J by 0 bases, leaving 13 bases between them. Germline V gene lookup returns CDR1 MNHEY and CDR2 SVGAGI. CDR3 nucleotide sequence: TGTGCCAGCAGTTTACGTAGGTTCAGCTCCTACAATGAGCAGTTCTTC. It yields the protein CASSLRRFSSYNEQFF.

The V and J genes are TRBV5-6 and TRBJ2-7; TRBD2 matches 8 bases. The J segment lost 4 bases and the V segment lost 4 bases, leaving 19 bases of the junction unmatched. The CDR3 is 18 residues long. From germline, CDR1 is SGHDT and CDR2 YYEEEE. The CDR3 reads CASSLSFSGRDFIYEQYV. The CDR3 DNA reads TGTGCCAGCAGCCTGTCGTTCTCCGGGAGGGATTTTATTTACGAGCAGTACGTC.

V is TRBV7-2 and J is TRBJ2-5; D might be TRBD2 (6 bases). The V gene's germline CDR1 is SGHTA and CDR2 FQGNSA. The CDR3 is made up of 13 amino acids. With 1 base removed from V and 9 bases from J, the gap between germline ends came to 12 bases. DNA of the CDR3: TGTGCCAGCAGCTTAGAGGTGGGGAGGTCCCAGTACTTC. Protein sequence: CASSLEVGRSQYF.

J is TRBJ2-5 and V is TRBV7-6, with D possibly TRBD1 on 5 matching bases. V was clipped by 5 bases and J by 4 bases, with 17 bases between them. Germline CDR1 SGHVS, CDR2 FNYEAQ. The CDR3 has 15 amino acids. The CDR3 region is CASSALQGLGETQYF. CDR3 coding DNA: TGTGCCAGCAGCGCACTCCAGGGTCTGGGAGAGACCCAGTACTTC.

The chain recombines TRBV2 with TRBJ1-6; TRBD1 matches at 7 bases. From germline, CDR1 is SNHLY and CDR2 FYNNEI. Trimming removed 8 bases from V and 9 bases from J; junction bases left unmatched: 7. The CDR3 consists of 13 residues. This CDR3 reads CASYEGGLSPLHF. In DNA, the CDR3 is TGTGCCAGCTATGAAGGGGGCCTTTCACCCCTCCACTTT.

The CDR3 protein is CASSQDSANYGYTF. The CDR3 region has the DNA TGTGCCAGCAGTCAGGACAGCGCTAACTATGGCTACACCTTC. The rearrangement links TRBV6-5 to TRBJ1-2; maybe TRBD1 (6 bases). V lost 5 bases and J lost 0, with 10 bases in between. Germline V lookup: CDR1 MNHEY, CDR2 SVGAGI. The CDR3 consists of 14 residues.

The chain carries TRBV5-6 and TRBJ2-2; D possibly matches TRBD1 or TRBD2 (5 bases each). V shed 0 bases and J shed 4 bases, with 7 bases lying between them. There are 14 residues in the CDR3. CDR1 is SGHDT and CDR2 is YYEEEE in the germline V gene. The chain's CDR3 is CASSLAGRTGELFF. The CDR3 DNA reads TGTGCCAGCAGCTTGGCGGGGCGCACCGGGGAGCTGTTTTTT.

This chain links TRBV2 with TRBJ2-7; maybe TRBD2 (5 bases). V shed 6 bases and J shed 3 bases, with 15 bases lying between them. From germline, CDR1 is SNHLY and CDR2 FYNNEI. The CDR3 is made up of 14 amino acids. In nucleotides, the CDR3 is TGTGCCAGCAGCCTTCCGGGGTCAAACTACGAGCAGTACGTC. Amino acids: CASSLPGSNYEQYV.

The chain uses TRBV20-1 and TRBJ1-2, with no clear D. V dropped 1 base and J dropped 10 bases, with 10 bases sitting between them. The CDR3 totals 11 residues. The germline V gene has CDR1 DFQATT and CDR2 SNEGSKA (reference sequence). CDR3 nucleotide sequence: TGCAGTGCTAGAGGCCCAGAGGACTACACCTTC. Translation: CSARGPEDYTF.

This chain joins TRBV25-1 and TRBJ1-2; D gene uncertain. Trimming took off 6 bases at V and 2 bases at J, with 19 bases between the two ends. Looked up from germline, CDR1 is MGHDK and CDR2 is SYGVNS. The CDR3 sequence is 16 residues long. The CDR3: CASSESRVRPNYGYTF. CDR3 DNA sequence: TGTGCCAGCAGCGAAAGTCGAGTCCGCCCGAACTATGGCTACACCTTC.

This clone was observed a single time. The chain links TRBV27 to TRBJ2-7, with D perhaps assigned TRBD1 or TRBD2 (5 bases each). Looked up from germline, CDR1 is MNHEY and CDR2 is SMNVEV (reference sequence). V lost 5 bases and J lost 2, with 16 bases in between. The CDR3 has 15 amino acids. CDR3 in amino acids: CASSPTGGAAYEQYV. As DNA, the CDR3 is TGTGCCAGCAGTCCCACTGGGGGTGCGGCCTACGAGCAGTACGTC.

The rearrangement joins TRBV19 to TRBJ2-7; maybe TRBD1 (7 bases). The CDR3 sequence is 15 residues long. V was trimmed by 4 bases and J by 3 bases, leaving 16 bases between them. Germline V gene sequence: CDR1 LNHDA, CDR2 SQIVND (reference sequence). CDR3 DNA: TGTGCCAGTAGTAGAAGACAGGGAGCGGGCTACGAGCAGTACTTC. Translation: CASSRRQGAGYEQYF. The entire variable domain, with the rest obtained from reference TRBV19 and TRBJ2-7, is as follows: DGGITQSPKYLFRKEGQNVTLSCEQNLNHDAMYWYRQDPGQGLRLIYYSQIVNDFQKGDIAEGYSVSREKKESFPLTVTSAQKNPTAFYLCASSRRQGAGYEQYFGPGTRLTVT.

The chain has TRBV5-6 and TRBJ1-6, with D hard to call. In germline, CDR1 is SGHDT, CDR2 YYEEEE. This CDR3 contains 14 residues. V was pared by 1 base and J by 7 bases, with 9 bases between. The CDR3 DNA sequence: TGTGCCAGCAGCTTGCTCGGGGAGAATTCACCCCTCCACTTT. It encodes CASSLLGENSPLHF.